This record covers a single T cell receptor (beta chain). Its antigen is undetermined. The sample originates from a study of T cells in Graves' hyperthyroidism and ophthalmopathy. Study conclusions and caveats: Most clonotypes expanded in the thyroid (above 0.001) were also present in blood.

TCR beta CDR3 regions were amplified from RNA transcripts. First-round RT-PCR targeting the TCR CDR3 was performed with the HTBI primer set. TCRdb ran MiXCR on the multiplex PCR reads and lists one entry per CDR3 protein. The profile shows 490,000 or so distinct CDR3 sequences, over 45% of them singletons. Lactation, pregnancy, other autoimmune disease or uncontrolled infection excluded patients. This CDR3 region has 12 residues. Germline CDR1 is SQVTM and CDR2 is ANQGSEA. The V gene end was trimmed by 6 bases and the J gene end by 8 bases; junction bases not matched to a gene: 7. The material sequenced was peripheral blood or thyroid tissue (not recorded which). The V call is TRBV29-1, the J call TRBJ1-2; 9 bases fit TRBD1. The TCR originated in an adult woman with Graves' disease, either hyperthyroidism or ophthalmopathy (not recorded which). The CDR3 bases are TGCAGCGTAGGGACAGGGAGAAGCGGCTACACCTTC. This sequence encodes CSVGTGRSGYTF.